The 5 T cell receptor beta chains below were found in one sample sequenced in a study of blood T cells in healthy people across ages. Next came a second PCR, run for about 6 to 11 cycles, which used a sample-barcoded 5' primer along with a J-beta primer mix. TCRdb redid the calling of the 5' RACE reads with MiXCR, one entry per CDR3 protein. The data show about 1.5 million distinct CDR3 sequences, about 45% seen once. Sequencing used blood. These receptors were obtained from a woman between 18 and 30 years old in good health.

J is TRBJ2-7 and V is TRBV6-2 or TRBV6-3; perhaps TRBD2 as D (5 bases). Germline CDR1 and CDR2: MNHEY and SVGEGT. The ends were cut back, 7 bases at V and 2 bases at J, with 12 bases in the middle. The CDR3 loop spans 13 amino acids. The CDR3 here is CASTLYGTYEQYF. The CDR3 DNA sequence: TGTGCCAGCACCCTTTACGGGACCTACGAGCAGTACTTC.

The CDR3 sequence: CSAGDLRQETQYF. CDR3 DNA: TGCAGTGCTGGCGATCTGCGGCAAGAGACCCAGTACTTC. The chain joins TRBV20-1 to TRBJ2-7, with D unresolved. The DNA end is a closer match to TRBJ2-5, so the J assignment may be wrong. The V gene's germline CDR1 is DFQATT and CDR2 SNEGSKA (reference sequence). The length of the CDR3 is 13 residues.

V and J are TRBV9 and TRBJ2-2; D remains unclear. V was trimmed by 0 bases and J by 0 bases, leaving 6 bases between them. CDR3 length: 15 residues. CDR1 and CDR2 from the germline V gene are SGDLS and YYNGEE. The CDR3 DNA is TGTGCCAGCAGCGTAGGTCGCACGAACACCGGGGAGCTGTTTTTT. Translation gives CASSVGRTNTGELFF.

The chain couples TRBV6-1 to TRBJ1-1; D possibly corresponds to TRBD1 (6 bases). The CDR3 is 13 amino acids. CDR1 is MNHNS and CDR2 is SASEGT in the germline V gene. Trimming removed 2 bases from V and 7 bases from J, with 11 bases in between. The CDR3 coding sequence is TGTGCCAGCAGTGAACAGGGGTTCGGTGAAGCTTTCTTT. Translation gives CASSEQGFGEAFF.

This clonotype has a handful of counts. The chain employs TRBV20-1 and TRBJ1-1; no reliable D call. CDR1 is DFQATT and CDR2 is SNEGSKA in the germline V gene (reference sequence). The CDR3 has 12 amino acids. Between the trimmed V and J ends, which lost 6 bases and 5 bases, there was a span of 13 bases. The CDR3 protein is CSALGGKTEAFF. The CDR3 nucleotides are TGCAGTGCGCTGGGAGGAAAAACTGAAGCTTTCTTT.